This TCR beta chain was captured in a study of shared clonotypes between healthy human individuals (TCRdb year 2020). With respect to the entire study: A few men and two women, aged 18 to 49 years, made up the cohort. To estimate repertoire size and how much clonotype sharing occurs between individuals, the study deeply sequenced the blood TCR repertoires of several healthy adults. For each donor, CD4 naive and CD4 memory were each given three plates, CD8 naive was given two plates, and CD8 memory was given one plate. To increase sequencing depth and limit assay-specific biases, different laboratories used diverse techniques to prepare libraries and sequence TCR repertoires. Each donor's leukapheresis produced roughly between roughly 0.85 and 9.5 billion PBMCs. Beyond this particular receptor, the publication reports: Rarefaction of sorted-subset datasets indicated incomplete sequencing despite the large sequencing depth. The small number of donors limited the genetic and exposure-history diversity represented. Based on pairwise subsampling, the degree of clonotype sharing among donors was expected to be affected by sequencing depth. Sampling was restricted to blood, and TCR repertoires in tissues likely differ from the TCR repertoires found in blood. Across four donors, around 5% of naive CD4, roughly 3.3% of naive CD8, about 2.3% of memory CD4, and roughly 0.4% of memory CD8 clonotypes were shared. Compared with non-shared clonotypes, the clonotypes found in all four sorted-subset donors had higher generation probabilities. Naive subsets generally had larger estimated clonotype richness than memory subsets did.

Clipping removes 4 bases from V and 10 bases from J, with 6 as the unmatched junction base count. From its cysteine to its phenylalanine, the CDR3 spans 13 amino acids. CDR3 DNA only is kept here, 39 bases in frame from base 1. CDR1 and CDR2 (MDHEN, SYDVKM) derive from the germline V gene. On this clone itself: The antigen it binds to is not known. The sample holds no much larger clone one base away, and base qualities are not on file.

Using the deep immunoSEQ assay, multiplex PCR amplified TCR CDR3 regions from genomic DNA. Genomic DNA extracted from each cell subset was distributed evenly over all wells of several immunoSEQ 96-well plates, and each plate served as one replicate. Each replicate PCR for sorted subsets received around 200 ng genomic DNA, equal to roughly 33,000 T cell genomes. The purified libraries were quantified using a Qubit 3.0 fluorometer, sized with a Bioanalyzer 2100, and then quantified again using the KAPA Library Quantification kit. Each immunoSEQ 96-well plate was sequenced on its own single-read 150-cycle Illumina NextSeq 550 flow cell. The original pipeline was this. Because only junctional sequences without quality scores were contained in the immunoSEQ output, filtering matching that applied to full-length reads could not be performed. Sequences were annotated with PyIR, a Python wrapper for IgBLAST v1.9, and V/J genes and CDR3 were assigned using IMGT germline references. Reads were filtered out if the reads had weak V/J assignments (E-value above 1e-6), no CDR3, stop codons, out-of-frame junctions, or ambiguous translated residues. V3J clonotypes were defined as sequences sharing the same inferred V gene, J gene, and CDR3 amino acid sequence. The percentage overlap between two repertoires was calculated by dividing the number of shared unique clonotypes by the size of the smaller repertoire. Richness of each repertoire was evaluated using RTK rarefaction, the Chao1 estimator, and Recon v2.1 estimates of unobserved clonotypes. Generation probabilities for all TCRbeta clonotypes obtained by the gDNA method from a handful of donors were computed using OLGA. The clones in this table, taken by TCRdb from immuneACCESS, are in-frame only. Not every clone is retained; where verified, under half of the shortfall comes from an unresolved V gene, and the cause of the rest is unknown. The V and J calls and the clone size are those of that table, but D and trimming were determined from the DNA. Within this sample are around 2.5 million clones, with 90% to 95% of them counted one time only. The ten top clones hold more than 0.35% of the sample.

The donors were healthy, HIV-negative adults with no recently reported acute infections or vaccinations. All donors were Caucasian adults living in Nashville, Tennessee, USA. CD4+ T cells were enriched through magnetic negative selection, after which naive cells were positively selected on CD45RA and the remaining negative fraction served as the memory subset. Blood was obtained by leukapheresis, after which PBMCs were separated by Ficoll-Histopaque density gradient centrifugation and cryopreserved in liquid nitrogen vapor phase. Purity and quantity of every magnetically sorted T cell population were checked by analytical flow cytometry. From each sorted fraction, genomic DNA was isolated and quantified by UV absorbance on a Nanodrop 2000c.

Sequencing was done on a sample of naive CD4+ T cells from PBMCs. The cell subset or site label, read with the paper, signifies: CD45RA+ positively selected. The sequence is built from TRBV28 and TRBJ1-1; the central 10 bases match TRBD1. The sequence was obtained from a man younger than 30 in good health. Some clones in this sample may be carry-over from other donors' samples. The nucleotide sequence reads as follows: TGTGCCAGCAGTTCGGGACAGGGGATGGTAGCTTTCTTT. This codes for CASSSGQGMVAFF.